Sequencing of this T cell receptor (beta chain) was carried out in a study of cytotoxic CD8 clonotypes in ibrutinib-treated CLL. Study-level background: Partial responses numbered some 24 and complete responses 2; after a median around 68 months, roughly 14 stayed remitted and about 12 progressed.

Sequencing was designed to attain a depth spanning 1 in 200,000 to 1 in 1 million T cells. Method: immunoSEQ multiplex PCR; TCRdb's copy keeps in-frame clones and lacks some. The sample gives 110,000 to 150,000 clones, about three quarters of which show up once; 4.5% to 6.5% is in the top ten. Trimming took 2 bases from V and 8 from J, leaving 10 bases between them. CDR3 length: 11 amino acids. Germline V gives CDR1 DFQATT, CDR2 SNEGSKA (reference sequence). Study-wide points: Relative to age-matched healthy donors, clonality at baseline was higher, and it tracked circulating CD8+ T-cell counts.

With regard to this clone: Antigen unknown.

Sequenced here: PBMCs, sampled after 24 months of ibrutinib treatment. This chain connects TRBV20-1 to TRBJ2-7, with D perhaps matching TRBD1 or TRBD2 (5 bases each). The clonotype originates from a human donor with chronic lymphocytic leukemia. CDR3 nucleotide sequence: TGCAGTGCTAGAATGGGACCTCAGCAGTACTTC. Its translation is CSARMGPQQYF.